This TCR beta chain came from a study of T-cell memory formation after mild COVID-19. Points from the study as a whole: Whereas later expanders leaned CD4+, clones contracting day 15 to 85 showed a balanced CD4/CD8 makeup.

Constant-segment primers were used for 5'RACE, and the resulting TCR alpha and TCR beta cDNA libraries carried sample barcodes and UMIs. TCRdb recomputed calls from the 5' RACE reads with MiXCR, one row per CDR3 protein. The sample includes around 200,000 distinct CDR3 sequences, 20% to 25% of them seen just once. This clonotype has a handful of counts. Its antigen remains unknown. After removal of 5 bases from V and 8 bases from J, the junction contained 14 bases not matched to a gene. The CDR3 has 16 residues. Germline loops: CDR1 SEHNR, CDR2 FQNEAQ (reference sequence). The chain carries TRBV7-9 and TRBJ2-1; 8 bases agree with TRBD1. The sequencing sample was made of PBMCs or a T cell subset sorted from them (not recorded which). This clonotype was obtained from an adult woman who had mild COVID-19 (a few samples of this study predate the infection). Cell type and time point are not known. CDR3 sequence: CASSGAATGAVHEQFF. CDR3 in DNA: TGTGCCAGCAGCGGCGCGGCGACAGGGGCGGTGCATGAGCAGTTCTTC.